The 3 T cell receptor beta chains presented below share a single source sample, sequenced in a study of blood T cell repertoires in COVID-19. Some clones are missing from TCRdb's copy, which holds only in-frame ones; the method was immunoSEQ multiplex PCR. The table includes about 150,000 clones, roughly 89% detected once. Sequenced material: peripheral blood. These receptors originate from a woman between 45 and 65 years old with active or convalescent COVID-19.

This chain joins TRBV6-5 and TRBJ2-2, with a tentative D call TRBD1 (6 bases). The CDR3 loop spans 14 amino acids. Trimming pared 10 bases from V and 6 bases from J, leaving 18 bases between. Germline V gene lookup returns CDR1 MNHEY and CDR2 SVGAGI. The CDR3, as DNA: TGTGCCATACATGAATCAGGGGCGGCCGGGGAGCTGTTTTTT. This gives the protein CAIHESGAAGELFF.

This chain joins TRBV30 and TRBJ1-5; D gene unclear. From germline, CDR1 is GTSNPN and CDR2 SVGIG (reference sequence). Trimming took 1 base from V and 5 from J, leaving 9 bases between them. The CDR3 length is 13 residues. The CDR3 region has the DNA TGTGCCTGGAGTGGTCGAAGCGATCAGCCCCAGCATTTT. It specifies CAWSGRSDQPQHF.

The chain employs TRBV15 and TRBJ1-6; the match to TRBD1 covers 7 bases. The germline V gene has CDR1 LNHNV and CDR2 YYDKDF (reference sequence). J was trimmed by 7 bases and V by 2 bases; bases with no gene match: 8. This CDR3 region has 16 residues. The CDR3 nucleotides are TGTGCCACCAGCAGACCCGACAGGGAAGTGAATTCACCCCTCCACTTT. Protein: CATSRPDREVNSPLHF.